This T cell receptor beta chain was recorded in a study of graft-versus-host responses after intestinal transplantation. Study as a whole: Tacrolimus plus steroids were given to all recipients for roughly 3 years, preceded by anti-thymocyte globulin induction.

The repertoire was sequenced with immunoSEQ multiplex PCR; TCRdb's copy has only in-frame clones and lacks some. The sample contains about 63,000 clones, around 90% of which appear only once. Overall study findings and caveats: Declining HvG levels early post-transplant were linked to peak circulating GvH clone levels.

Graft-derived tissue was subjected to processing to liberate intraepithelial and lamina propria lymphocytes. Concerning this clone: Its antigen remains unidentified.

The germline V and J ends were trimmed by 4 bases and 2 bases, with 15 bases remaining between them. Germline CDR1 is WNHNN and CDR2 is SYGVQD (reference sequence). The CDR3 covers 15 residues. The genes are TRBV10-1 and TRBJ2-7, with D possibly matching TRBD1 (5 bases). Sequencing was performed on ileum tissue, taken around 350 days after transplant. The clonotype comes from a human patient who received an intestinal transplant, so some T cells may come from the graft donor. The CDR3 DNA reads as TGCGCCAGCAGTGGGATCAAGGGGTTAGCCTACGAGCAGTACTTC. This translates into CASSGIKGLAYEQYF.